The 26 T cell receptor beta chains listed next were all sequenced from one sample in a study of shared clonotypes between healthy human individuals. Clones were sequenced by immunoSEQ multiplex PCR, and TCRdb holds only the in-frame ones, with some missing. The sample carries about 2.3 million clones, 85% to 95% recorded once. Sequencing was done on a sample of naive CD4+ T cells from PBMCs. The subset was: CD45RA+ positively selected. These receptors all come from a young man in good health. Some clones in this sample may be carry-over from other donors' samples.

This clone was seen only once. The CDR3 bases are TGTGCCAGCAGCCACCCAATGGGGACAGCGCACTACGAGCAGTACTTC. Translated: CASSHPMGTAHYEQYF. This chain joins TRBV4-2 and TRBJ2-7; TRBD1 matches at 7 bases. The CDR3 consists of 16 residues. Germline V gene lookup returns CDR1 LGHNA and CDR2 YNFKEQ. V shed 3 bases, J shed 3 bases, and the junction held 11 bases outside the gene matches.

The chain recombines TRBV11-2 with TRBJ2-7; no reliable D call. The CDR3 contains 15 residues. Germline CDR1 is SGHAT and CDR2 is FQNNGV. Trimming took off 2 bases at V and 6 bases at J, with 17 bases between the two ends. Written as DNA, the CDR3 is TGTGCCAGCAGCTTAACGGGCAAGGCCGATTTCGAGCAGTACTTC. It codes for CASSLTGKADFEQYF.

J is TRBJ1-2 and V is TRBV7-9; tentative D call: TRBD1 (5 bases). Germline V CDR1 and CDR2: SEHNR, FQNEAQ (reference sequence). The germline V and J ends were trimmed by 0 bases and 5 bases, with 10 bases remaining between them. The CDR3 covers 14 residues. This CDR3 is CASSLAGEGYGYTF. The DNA of the CDR3 is TGTGCCAGCAGCTTAGCTGGGGAGGGGTATGGCTACACCTTC.

The chain carries TRBV13 and TRBJ1-1; D perhaps matches TRBD1 (6 bases). Germline V gene lookup returns CDR1 PRHDT and CDR2 FYEKMQ (reference sequence). V lost 6 bases and J lost 1, with 18 bases in between. This CDR3 is 16 amino acids long. CDR3 DNA sequence: TGTGCCAGCAGTTATCGATCGGGACACCAGAACACTGAAGCTTTCTTT. Translated: CASSYRSGHQNTEAFF.

J is TRBJ2-7 and V is TRBV5-6; 16 bases fit TRBD2. The CDR3 is made up of 19 amino acids. CDR1 is SGHDT, CDR2 YYEEEE, per germline. The trim removed 0 bases at V and 2 bases at J, leaving 8 bases unmatched. CDR3 coding DNA: TGTGCCAGCAGCTTGGCCCCGGGACTAGCGGGAGGGCCGGCCTACGAGCAGTACTTC. As protein: CASSLAPGLAGGPAYEQYF.

This clone was detected only once. The V call is TRBV5-4, the J call TRBJ1-2; no clear D. The germline V and J ends were trimmed by 0 bases and 7 bases, with 13 bases remaining between them. Germline V gene lookup returns CDR1 SGHNT and CDR2 YYREEE (reference sequence). This CDR3 is 14 amino acids long. This CDR3 is CASSLVAAVGGYTF. CDR3 nucleotide sequence: TGTGCCAGCAGCTTGGTCGCCGCCGTGGGTGGCTACACCTTC.

This sequence joins TRBV2 and TRBJ1-4; D is ambiguous. Germline CDR1 and CDR2: SNHLY and FYNNEI. The V gene lost 0 bases and the J gene lost 5 bases, with 10 bases spanning the gap. The CDR3 consists of 15 residues. CDR3 DNA: TGTGCCAGCAGTGAAGCGGCCCGCCGGAATGAAAAACTGTTTTTT. It is translated as CASSEAARRNEKLFF.

The chain combines TRBV11-3 with TRBJ2-2; a possible D gene is TRBD2 (5 bases). Trimming left V 2 bases short and J 4 bases short, with 11 bases between. The CDR3 is 15 residues long. Germline V gene lookup returns CDR1 SGHNT and CDR2 YENEEA. CDR3 region: CASSLSGGSTGELFF. The CDR3 nucleotides read TGTGCCAGCAGCTTATCCGGCGGGTCCACCGGGGAGCTGTTTTTT.

This clone has only one observation. The chain is built from TRBV5-3 and TRBJ2-3; no definite D call. TRBV5-3 is filed as an ORF, its function uncertain. The V end lost 1 base, the J end lost 0 bases, and 9 bases lay between the germline ends. CDR3 length: 15 residues. The DNA for the CDR3 is TGTGCCAGAAGCTTGTGCAGTAGTAGCACAGATACGCAGTATTTT. Its translation is CARSLCSSSTDTQYF.

V is TRBV27 and J is TRBJ2-5, with 8 bases aligning to TRBD1. The CDR3 runs to 15 residues. The V and J ends lost 5 bases and 3 bases, in that order; junction bases with no gene match: 8. CDR1 is MNHEY and CDR2 is SMNVEV in the germline V gene (reference sequence). The CDR3 loop reads CASSAPGQGKETQYF. In DNA, the CDR3 is TGTGCCAGCAGTGCCCCCGGACAGGGTAAAGAGACCCAGTACTTC.

J is TRBJ2-7 and V is TRBV14; D is perhaps TRBD1 (5 bases). CDR1 SGHDN and CDR2 FVKESK come from the germline V gene. Trimming removed 0 bases from V and 1 base from J, with 7 bases in between. The CDR3 covers 14 residues. CDR3 loop: CASSQDTGSYEQYF. The CDR3 nucleotides are TGTGCCAGCAGCCAAGATACAGGATCCTACGAGCAGTACTTC.

The chain couples TRBV11-2 to TRBJ2-1; maybe TRBD1 (6 bases). The germline V and J ends were trimmed by 6 bases and 6 bases, with 21 bases remaining between them. The CDR3 is made up of 16 amino acids. Per germline, CDR1 SGHAT and CDR2 FQNNGV. The CDR3 loop reads CASSHYRDTTFNEQFF. The DNA for the CDR3 is TGTGCCAGCAGTCATTACCGGGACACGACTTTCAATGAGCAGTTCTTC. Supplemented by reference TRBV11-2 and TRBJ2-1, the full variable domain reads EAGVAQSPRYKIIEKRQSVAFWCNPISGHATLYWYQQILGQGPKLLIQFQNNGVVDDSQLPKDRFSAERLKGVDSTLKIQPAKLEDSAVYLCASSHYRDTTFNEQFFGPGTRLTVL.

This chain links TRBV29-1 with TRBJ1-1, with D uncertain. V lost 6 bases, J lost 0 bases, and 11 bases lay in between. Germline V lookup: CDR1 SQVTM, CDR2 ANQGSEA. There are 13 residues in the CDR3. CDR3 bases: TGCAGCGTGCGCGAACGGGTGAACACTGAAGCTTTCTTT. As protein: CSVRERVNTEAFF.

The CDR3 here is CASSVVGQGHEQFF. The DNA for the CDR3 is TGTGCCAGCAGCGTAGTGGGACAGGGCCATGAGCAGTTCTTC. V usage is TRBV9 and J usage is TRBJ2-1, with 9 bases lining up with TRBD1. Per the germline V gene, CDR1 is SGDLS and CDR2 is YYNGEE. V was clipped by 0 bases and J by 8 bases; unmatched bases: 3. The CDR3 consists of 14 residues. Full variable domain (remainder filled in from reference TRBV9 and TRBJ2-1): DSGVTQTPKHLITATGQRVTLRCSPRSGDLSVYWYQQSLDQGLQFLIQYYNGEERAKGNILERFSAQQFPDLHSELNLSSLELGDSALYFCASSVVGQGHEQFFGPGTRLTVL.

In the case of this clone: At the DNA level, this CDR3 is encoded by other sequences in the same sample as well. The chain has TRBV20-1 and TRBJ1-1; D not certain. This CDR3 has 11 amino acids. Trimming removed 6 bases at V and 1 base at J, with 6 bases between. Germline V gene lookup returns CDR1 DFQATT and CDR2 SNEGSKA (reference sequence). Written as DNA, the CDR3 is TGCAGTGCGCGAGGGAACACTGAAGCTTTCTTT. Its translation is CSARGNTEAFF.

The J gene is TRBJ2-1, the V gene TRBV7-2; 14 positions match TRBD2. Germline trimming cut 6 bases from V and 8 bases from J; bases unmatched to any gene: 12. Germline CDR1 and CDR2: SGHTA and FQGNSA. The CDR3 spans 17 residues. CDR3 sequence: CASSFGLAGGYIDEQFF. In nucleotides, the CDR3 is TGTGCCAGCAGTTTTGGACTAGCGGGAGGTTACATAGATGAGCAGTTCTTC.

A word on this clone: The identical CDR3 is also encoded by other nucleotide sequences in the sample. The chain combines TRBV28 with TRBJ2-7; 10 nucleotides match TRBD2. The CDR3 extends over 14 amino acids. Germline values: CDR1 MDHEN, CDR2 SYDVKM. Losses at the gene ends were 5 bases for V and 2 bases for J; bases not matched to a gene: 3. CDR3 protein: CASSGGLAPYEQYF. In nucleotides, the CDR3 is TGTGCCAGCAGTGGGGGACTAGCGCCCTACGAGCAGTACTTC. Together with reference TRBV28 and TRBJ2-7, the CDR3 gives the full variable domain: DVKVTQSSRYLVKRTGEKVFLECVQDMDHENMFWYRQDPGLGLRLIYFSYDVKMKEKGDIPEGYSVSREKKERFSLILESASTNQTSMYLCASSGGLAPYEQYFGPGTRLTVT.

On this clone itself: Other DNA sequences in the same sample also yield this CDR3. The chain recombines TRBV20-1 with TRBJ2-3; no definite D call. The germline gives CDR1 DFQATT, CDR2 SNEGSKA (reference sequence). V shed 1 base and J shed 3 bases, with 2 bases lying between them. CDR3 length: 11 amino acids. In nucleotides, the CDR3 is TGCAGTGCTAGAGGAACAGATACGCAGTATTTT. Its translation: CSARGTDTQYF.

This clone came up once. The chain recombines TRBV28 with TRBJ2-7; D remains ambiguous. This CDR3 is built from 16 residues. Trimming left V 5 bases short and J 0 bases short, with 17 bases between. Germline CDR1 reads MDHEN; CDR2 reads SYDVKM. This CDR3 is CASSPPLGGSSYEQYF. The CDR3, as DNA: TGTGCCAGCAGTCCTCCCCTCGGCGGCAGCTCCTACGAGCAGTACTTC.

This chain joins TRBV5-1 and TRBJ1-5, with a possible D match to TRBD1 (6 bases). The V end was cut by 0 bases, the J end by 3 bases, with 10 bases between. CDR3 length: 15 residues. Germline loops: CDR1 SGHRS, CDR2 YFSETQ. The CDR3 here is CASSLAAGDNQPQHF. In DNA form, the CDR3 reads TGCGCCAGCAGCTTGGCTGCAGGGGACAATCAGCCCCAGCATTTT. Full variable domain (remainder filled in from reference TRBV5-1 and TRBJ1-5): KAGVTQTPRYLIKTRGQQVTLSCSPISGHRSVSWYQQTPGQGLQFLFEYFSETQRNKGNFPGRFSGRQFSNSRSEMNVSTLELGDSALYLCASSLAAGDNQPQHFGDGTRLSIL.

The V gene is TRBV30, the J gene TRBJ1-6; D is perhaps TRBD1 (5 bases). Germline loops: CDR1 GTSNPN, CDR2 SVGIG (reference sequence). Between the trimmed V and J ends, which lost 4 bases and 1 base, there was a span of 8 bases. This CDR3 spans 14 amino acids. DNA of the CDR3: TGTGCCTGGACCAGGGATTCCTATAATTCACCCCTCCACTTT. Translating it yields CAWTRDSYNSPLHF.

V and J are TRBV4-1 and TRBJ1-6, with D unclear. CDR1 is MGHRA and CDR2 is YSYEKL in the germline V gene. This CDR3 spans 15 amino acids. Deletions cut 1 base from V and 4 bases from J, with 8 bases between. CDR3: CASSQGRLYNSPLHF. CDR3 bases: TGCGCCAGCAGCCAAGGGAGGTTATATAATTCACCCCTCCACTTT.

This sequence joins TRBV7-2 and TRBJ2-3; 7 positions match TRBD1. V was pared by 5 bases and J by 6 bases, with 8 bases of the junction left unmatched. Looked up from germline, CDR1 is SGHTA and CDR2 is FQGNSA. CDR3 length: 14 amino acids. The chain's CDR3 is CASSIDRGRDTQYF. CDR3 DNA: TGTGCCAGCAGCATAGATAGGGGGCGCGATACGCAGTATTTT.

The gene calls are TRBV19 and TRBJ1-2; D is undetermined. V lost 6 bases and J 3 bases, leaving 20 bases between the germline ends. This CDR3 is 16 amino acids long. CDR1 and CDR2 (germline): LNHDA, SQIVND (reference sequence). Here the CDR3 reads CASSLVGGARYYGYTF. DNA of the CDR3: TGTGCCAGTAGCCTGGTTGGAGGAGCTCGGTACTATGGCTACACCTTC.

J is TRBJ1-5 and V is TRBV7-2, with D tentatively TRBD1 (6 bases). The germline V and J ends were trimmed by 1 base and 4 bases, with 23 bases remaining between them. Germline V gene lookup returns CDR1 SGHTA and CDR2 FQGNSA. The CDR3 sequence is 19 residues long. Here the CDR3 DNA reads TGTGCCAGCAGCTTAGGGCAAATACAGGGTAACAGGCGTAATCAGCCCCAGCATTTT. Its translation is CASSLGQIQGNRRNQPQHF.

J is TRBJ2-6 and V is TRBV28; D call uncertain. The V gene's germline CDR1 is MDHEN and CDR2 SYDVKM. The CDR3 has 17 residues. Trimming cost V 1 base and J 2 bases, with 12 bases left between them. DNA of the CDR3: TGTGCCAGCAGTTTATTAGATTGGGATACTGGGGCCAACGTCCTGACTTTC. Translating gives CASSLLDWDTGANVLTF.